These 25 T cell receptor beta chains originate from one sample sequenced in a study of blood T cell repertoires in COVID-19. Data came from immunoSEQ multiplex PCR; TCRdb stores just in-frame clones and leaves some out. The table includes some 220,000 clones, 83% detected once. What was sequenced was peripheral blood. These receptors came from a human donor in a cohort sampled during active COVID-19.

The gene calls are TRBV5-8 and TRBJ1-2, with D tentatively TRBD1 (6 bases). V dropped 1 base and J dropped 4 bases, with 8 bases sitting between them. This CDR3 is built from 13 residues. Germline CDR1 and CDR2: SGHTS and YDEGEE. In nucleotides, the CDR3 is TGTGCCAGCAGCTTGCGGGGGGCCTATGGCTACACCTTC. Its protein is CASSLRGAYGYTF.

The chain combines TRBV4-1 with TRBJ1-3, with no clear D. Germline CDR1 and CDR2: MGHRA and YSYEKL. There are 15 residues in the CDR3. The V and J ends lost 5 bases and 0 bases respectively, with 11 bases between them. This chain's CDR3 is CASSLLVASGNTIYF. The DNA of the CDR3 is TGCGCCAGCAGCTTACTTGTTGCCTCTGGAAACACCATATATTTT.

V is TRBV27 and J is TRBJ2-2; 14 positions match TRBD2. The CDR3 extends over 18 amino acids. Germline V gene lookup returns CDR1 MNHEY and CDR2 SMNVEV (reference sequence). Germline trimming cut 6 bases from V and 1 base from J; bases unmatched to any gene: 7. The CDR3 DNA reads as TGTGCCAGCAGAGTCGGACTAGCGGGAGGTCTGAACACCGGGGAGCTGTTTTTT. The encoded protein is CASRVGLAGGLNTGELFF.

V is TRBV6-2 or TRBV6-3 and J is TRBJ1-2; D is possibly TRBD1 (6 bases). This CDR3 is 14 amino acids long. Trimming cost V 5 bases and J 6 bases, with 16 bases left between them. Per germline, CDR1 MNHEY and CDR2 SVGEGT. In nucleotides, the CDR3 is TGTGCCAGCAGTGACCCCCAGGGGTTTGATGGCTACACCTTC. Translated: CASSDPQGFDGYTF.

The chain carries TRBV19 and TRBJ2-1; maybe TRBD2 (6 bases). Trimming stripped 3 bases from V and 7 bases from J, with 19 bases between. Germline CDR1 and CDR2: LNHDA and SQIVND (reference sequence). The CDR3 loop spans 16 amino acids. The CDR3, as DNA: TGTGCCAGTAGTATTTTTGCCGGGACGGGGGAGAATGAGCAGTTCTTC. Amino acids: CASSIFAGTGENEQFF.

This chain joins TRBV14 and TRBJ2-1, with 10 nucleotides matching TRBD1. The CDR3 sequence is 12 residues long. Trimming took 6 bases from V and 15 from J; bases not matched to a gene: 8. Germline V gene data show CDR1 as SGHDN and CDR2 as FVKESK. The CDR3 here is CASRRFRDRGFF. Here the CDR3 DNA reads TGTGCCAGCAGGCGGTTCCGGGACAGGGGGTTCTTC.

The rearrangement uses TRBV5-1 and TRBJ2-3; 9 bases are a match to TRBD2. Germline V gene lookup returns CDR1 SGHRS and CDR2 YFSETQ. The V and J ends lost 0 bases and 5 bases, in that order; junction bases with no gene match: 4. The CDR3 consists of 15 residues. CDR3 nucleotide sequence: TGCGCCAGCAGCTTGGCTAGCGGGGTTATAGATACGCAGTATTTT. Protein sequence: CASSLASGVIDTQYF. Supplemented by reference TRBV5-1 and TRBJ2-3, the full variable domain reads KAGVTQTPRYLIKTRGQQVTLSCSPISGHRSVSWYQQTPGQGLQFLFEYFSETQRNKGNFPGRFSGRQFSNSRSEMNVSTLELGDSALYLCASSLASGVIDTQYFGPGTRLTVL.

The chain joins TRBV4-1 to TRBJ2-7, with D tentatively TRBD1 (6 bases). Germline-derived CDR1 and CDR2 are MGHRA and YSYEKL. V gave up 5 bases and J gave up 0 bases, with 11 bases separating them. CDR3 length equals 14 residues. CDR3 nucleotide sequence: TGCGCCAGCAGCTACCGGGACACCTCCTACGAGCAGTACTTC. Protein product: CASSYRDTSYEQYF.

The gene calls are TRBV11-2 and TRBJ2-1; D might be TRBD2 (5 bases). The V and J ends lost 5 bases and 0 bases respectively, with 5 bases between them. The CDR3 covers 13 residues. The V gene's germline CDR1 is SGHAT and CDR2 FQNNGV. CDR3: CASSEGSYNEQFF. DNA for the CDR3: TGTGCCAGCAGCGAGGGCTCCTACAATGAGCAGTTCTTC.

This chain connects TRBV7-2 to TRBJ2-5; 9 positions agree with TRBD2. After removal of 8 bases from V and 4 bases from J, the junction contained 14 bases not matched to a gene. The CDR3 spans 16 residues. Germline-derived CDR1 and CDR2 are SGHTA and FQGNSA. The CDR3 sequence is CASAPQREAEGETQYF. The CDR3 coding sequence is TGTGCCAGCGCCCCTCAGCGGGAGGCCGAGGGAGAGACCCAGTACTTC.

The chain joins TRBV19 to TRBJ1-3, with D perhaps TRBD1 (5 bases). From germline, CDR1 is LNHDA and CDR2 SQIVND (reference sequence). V lost 4 bases and J lost 0, with 10 bases in between. There are 15 residues in the CDR3. This chain's CDR3 is CASSTRQFSGNTIYF. CDR3 sequence (DNA): TGTGCCAGTAGTACCCGACAGTTCTCTGGAAACACCATATATTTT.

The chain is built from TRBV25-1 and TRBJ1-2, with D perhaps matching TRBD1 (6 bases). This CDR3 has 14 residues. The V gene lost 1 base and the J gene lost 8 bases, with 14 bases spanning the gap. CDR1 and CDR2 (germline): MGHDK, SYGVNS. CDR3 sequence: CASSEFSGAGGYTF. CDR3 bases: TGTGCCAGCAGTGAATTCTCAGGGGCTGGCGGCTACACCTTC.

The CDR3 reads CASSPRGTGSYEQYF. CDR3 bases: TGTGCCAGCAGTCCTCGTGGGACAGGGTCCTACGAGCAGTACTTC. The chain combines TRBV6-5 with TRBJ2-7; 9 positions agree with TRBD1. The CDR3 extends over 15 amino acids. V shed 5 bases and J 1 base; nucleotides not matched to a gene: 6. CDR1 is MNHEY, CDR2 SVGAGI, per germline.

The V gene is TRBV28, the J gene TRBJ1-5, with 12 bases matching TRBD1. The CDR3 has 20 amino acids. J gave up 0 bases and V 7 bases, and 16 bases lay outside the gene matches. Germline CDR1 reads MDHEN; CDR2 reads SYDVKM. As DNA, the CDR3 is TGTGCCAGCACCAGTCCACCGGGACAGGGGGCTATCCATAGCAATCAGCCCCAGCATTTT. Encoded protein: CASTSPPGQGAIHSNQPQHF. The variable domain in full, with the rest retrieved from reference TRBV28 and TRBJ1-5, is DVKVTQSSRYLVKRTGEKVFLECVQDMDHENMFWYRQDPGLGLRLIYFSYDVKMKEKGDIPEGYSVSREKKERFSLILESASTNQTSMYLCASTSPPGQGAIHSNQPQHFGDGTRLSIL.

A note on this clone: Other DNA variants within this sample encode the same CDR3. This chain joins TRBV29-1 and TRBJ1-3; the match to TRBD1 covers 9 bases. CDR1 and CDR2 (germline): SQVTM, ANQGSEA. J was trimmed by 3 bases and V by 6 bases; bases with no gene match: 0. The CDR3 is made up of 12 amino acids. CDR3: CSVGQGGNTIYF. DNA of the CDR3: TGCAGCGTGGGACAGGGTGGAAACACCATATATTTT.

The chain has TRBV7-2 and TRBJ2-5; 7 nucleotides line up with TRBD2. Germline assignment: CDR1 SGHTA and CDR2 FQGNSA. The V and J ends lost 5 bases and 5 bases, in that order; junction bases with no gene match: 5. The length of the CDR3 is 13 residues. The CDR3 DNA reads as TGTGCCAGCAGCATAAGGACTAGGGAGACCCAGTACTTC. It codes for CASSIRTRETQYF.

This clone has more than one count but fewer than ten. J is TRBJ2-7 and V is TRBV10-2; 12 nucleotides line up with TRBD1. Germline V gives CDR1 WSHSY, CDR2 SAAADI. The CDR3 totals 13 residues. Trimming cost V 6 bases and J 9 bases; bases outside gene matches: 6. CDR3: CASRGQGASRQYF. The CDR3 DNA is TGCGCCAGCAGGGGACAGGGGGCGTCTCGGCAGTACTTC.

J is TRBJ2-7 and V is TRBV5-1, with 9 bases that match TRBD1. The CDR3 is made up of 13 amino acids. J lost 6 bases, V lost 4 bases, and 5 bases had no gene match. Germline CDR1 reads SGHRS; CDR2 reads YFSETQ. As DNA, the CDR3 is TGCGCCAGCAGCGTCGACAGGGGGGTCGAGCAGTACTTC. It translates to CASSVDRGVEQYF.

The chain combines TRBV9 with TRBJ1-1; D unresolved. The V end was cut by 1 base, the J end by 3 bases, with 10 bases between. The CDR3 consists of 14 residues. CDR1 SGDLS and CDR2 YYNGEE come from the germline V gene. CDR3 DNA sequence: TGTGCCAGCAGCGTAAGAGGGCGGGACACTGAAGCTTTCTTT. Translated, it gives CASSVRGRDTEAFF. The variable domain in full, completed from reference TRBV9 and TRBJ1-1, reads DSGVTQTPKHLITATGQRVTLRCSPRSGDLSVYWYQQSLDQGLQFLIQYYNGEERAKGNILERFSAQQFPDLHSELNLSSLELGDSALYFCASSVRGRDTEAFFGQGTRLTVV.

The V and J genes are TRBV6-5 and TRBJ2-1; D is perhaps TRBD2 (6 bases). The CDR3 has 11 residues. Germline V gene sequence: CDR1 MNHEY, CDR2 SVGAGI. V lost 8 bases, J lost 11 bases, and 13 bases lay in between. The CDR3 coding sequence is TGTGCCAGCGGGAGGTTGGACCAGCAGTTCTTC. Translated: CASGRLDQQFF.

V is TRBV5-8 and J is TRBJ2-1, with a weak D call TRBD1 (6 bases). The CDR3 length is 15 residues. Germline values: CDR1 SGHTS, CDR2 YDEGEE. V gave up 3 bases and J gave up 6 bases, with 16 bases separating them. The CDR3 DNA sequence: TGTGCCAGCAGCTCAGGGGTAGCCGTACGCAATGAGCAGTTCTTC. This translates into CASSSGVAVRNEQFF.

This sequence joins TRBV7-6 and TRBJ2-7; the match to TRBD2 covers 9 bases. The germline V gene encodes CDR1 SGHVS and CDR2 FNYEAQ. The ends lost 1 base at V and 9 bases at J; junction bases unmatched: 7. CDR3 length equals 14 residues. The CDR3 nucleotides are TGTGCCAGCAGCTTAGGTGGGCGGGAGGGTCGGCAGTACTTC. This sequence encodes CASSLGGREGRQYF.

The chain is built from TRBV18 and TRBJ1-1; 11 nucleotides match TRBD1. V shed 5 bases, J shed 6 bases, and the junction held 8 bases outside the gene matches. The germline V gene has CDR1 KGHSH and CDR2 LQKENI. The CDR3 is 15 residues long. This chain's CDR3 is CASSVSGTGGSEAFF. The CDR3 DNA is TGTGCCAGCTCAGTATCCGGGACAGGGGGTTCTGAAGCTTTCTTT.

This rearrangement joins TRBV27 to TRBJ2-1, with D perhaps matching TRBD2 (5 bases). V was clipped by 7 bases and J by 6 bases, with 19 bases between them. Germline loops: CDR1 MNHEY, CDR2 SMNVEV (reference sequence). This CDR3 is 15 amino acids long. CDR3 in amino acids: CASTKGLPTFNEQFF. The CDR3 nucleotides read TGTGCCAGCACCAAAGGACTGCCCACATTCAATGAGCAGTTCTTC.

This rearrangement joins TRBV5-5 to TRBJ1-2; TRBD1 agrees at 7 bases. V shed 3 bases and J 5 bases; nucleotides not matched to a gene: 7. This CDR3 is built from 14 residues. CDR1 is SGHKS and CDR2 is YYEKEE in the germline V gene (reference sequence). The CDR3 here is CASSSGDSPYGYTF. CDR3 DNA: TGTGCCAGCAGCTCGGGGGACAGTCCTTATGGCTACACCTTC.